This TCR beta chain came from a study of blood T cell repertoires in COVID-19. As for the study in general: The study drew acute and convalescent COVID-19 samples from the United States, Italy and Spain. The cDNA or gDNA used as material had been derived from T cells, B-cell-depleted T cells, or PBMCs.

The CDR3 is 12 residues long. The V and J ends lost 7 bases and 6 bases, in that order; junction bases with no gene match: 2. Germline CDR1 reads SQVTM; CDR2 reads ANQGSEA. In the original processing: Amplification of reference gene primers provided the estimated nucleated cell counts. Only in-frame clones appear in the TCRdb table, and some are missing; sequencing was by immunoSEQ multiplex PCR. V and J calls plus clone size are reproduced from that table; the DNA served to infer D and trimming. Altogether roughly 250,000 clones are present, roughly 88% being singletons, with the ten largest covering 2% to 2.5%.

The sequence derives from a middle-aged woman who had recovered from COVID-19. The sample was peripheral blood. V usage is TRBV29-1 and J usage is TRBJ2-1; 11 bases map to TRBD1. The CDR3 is CSGGQGANEQFF. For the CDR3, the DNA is TGCAGCGGAGGACAGGGGGCCAATGAGCAGTTCTTC.